These 8 T cell receptor beta chains were sequenced from one sample in a study of response to subunit inactivated influenza vaccine. TCRdb called the RT-PCR reads again in MiXCR, with one record for every CDR3 protein. The sample lists about 570,000 distinct CDR3 sequences; approximately 10% were seen once. These data also featured in a second study, about T cells expressing NK-cell markers. That report adds: Making the TCR beta cDNA relied on 5'RACE template switching with UMIs.

The sequencing used PBMCs from blood, collected on the day of vaccination. These receptor sequences come from a man aged 45-60 years who received an inactivated influenza vaccine.

The rearrangement uses TRBV20-1 and TRBJ2-5, with 9 bases aligning to TRBD2. CDR3 length: 13 residues. Germline CDR1 and CDR2: DFQATT and SNEGSKA (reference sequence). V trimming: 1 base; J trimming: 5 bases; junction bases outside the gene matches: 2. The CDR3 nucleotides are TGCAGTGCTAGAGCAGCGGGAGGCGAGACCCAGTACTTC. Translating it yields CSARAAGGETQYF.

The J gene is TRBJ1-5, the V gene TRBV7-9; no definite D call. Germline assignment: CDR1 SEHNR and CDR2 FQNEAQ (reference sequence). The ends were cut back, 1 base at V and 3 bases at J, with 10 bases in the middle. This CDR3 comprises 15 residues. CDR3 in amino acids: CASSLGTVHNQPQHF. CDR3 in DNA: TGTGCCAGCAGCTTAGGGACGGTGCACAATCAGCCCCAGCATTTT.

The genes are TRBV7-8 and TRBJ2-3, with D unresolved. Trimming pared 2 bases from V and 6 bases from J, leaving 18 bases between. There are 16 residues in the CDR3. Germline V gene sequence: CDR1 SGHVS, CDR2 FQNEAQ. The CDR3 spells CASSLLVPESPDTQYF. CDR3 nucleotides: TGTGCCAGCAGCTTATTGGTCCCCGAATCACCGGATACGCAGTATTTT.

This clonotype was counted only a few times. This sequence joins TRBV7-2 and TRBJ1-2; D remains unclear. The ends were cut back, 5 bases at V and 2 bases at J, with 18 bases in the middle. This CDR3 spans 16 amino acids. Germline assignment: CDR1 SGHTA and CDR2 FQGNSA. CDR3 loop: CASSLVAARTNYGYTF. CDR3 in DNA: TGTGCCAGCAGCCTAGTTGCAGCCCGCACGAACTATGGCTACACCTTC.

CDR3 sequence (DNA): TGTGCCAGTAGAAAGGGACAGATCAACAATGAGCAGTTCTTC. Protein: CASRKGQINNEQFF. The chain has TRBV19 and TRBJ2-1, with 7 bases that match TRBD1. This CDR3 region has 14 residues. V trimming: 6 bases; J trimming: 5 bases; junction bases outside the gene matches: 7. Germline-derived CDR1 and CDR2 are LNHDA and SQIVND (reference sequence).

The chain uses TRBV7-8 and TRBJ2-5; the D is unclear. Trimming cost V 1 base and J 3 bases, with 9 bases left between them. The germline gives CDR1 SGHVS, CDR2 FQNEAQ. CDR3 length: 14 amino acids. The CDR3 protein is CASSLGFDEETQYF. The CDR3 nucleotides read TGTGCCAGCAGCTTAGGCTTTGATGAAGAGACCCAGTACTTC.

This clonotype was seen a few times. V and J are TRBV12-3 or TRBV12-4 and TRBJ2-1; maybe TRBD1 (5 bases). CDR3 size: 15 residues. Trimming shortened V by 6 bases and J by 4 bases, and 16 bases separated the two germline ends. CDR3 region: CASSKAAGPYNEQFF. The CDR3 nucleotides are TGTGCCAGCAGCAAAGCCGCAGGGCCGTACAATGAGCAGTTCTTC.

This clonotype was seen a handful of times. This sequence joins TRBV3-1 and TRBJ1-1; 9 bases match TRBD1. Per germline, CDR1 LGHDT and CDR2 YNNKEL (reference sequence). This CDR3 region has 15 residues. Trimming removed 5 bases from V and 1 base from J; junction bases left unmatched: 5. The CDR3 region has the DNA TGTGCCAGCAGCTCGACGGACAGGGGGAACACTGAAGCTTTCTTT. Its protein product is CASSSTDRGNTEAFF.